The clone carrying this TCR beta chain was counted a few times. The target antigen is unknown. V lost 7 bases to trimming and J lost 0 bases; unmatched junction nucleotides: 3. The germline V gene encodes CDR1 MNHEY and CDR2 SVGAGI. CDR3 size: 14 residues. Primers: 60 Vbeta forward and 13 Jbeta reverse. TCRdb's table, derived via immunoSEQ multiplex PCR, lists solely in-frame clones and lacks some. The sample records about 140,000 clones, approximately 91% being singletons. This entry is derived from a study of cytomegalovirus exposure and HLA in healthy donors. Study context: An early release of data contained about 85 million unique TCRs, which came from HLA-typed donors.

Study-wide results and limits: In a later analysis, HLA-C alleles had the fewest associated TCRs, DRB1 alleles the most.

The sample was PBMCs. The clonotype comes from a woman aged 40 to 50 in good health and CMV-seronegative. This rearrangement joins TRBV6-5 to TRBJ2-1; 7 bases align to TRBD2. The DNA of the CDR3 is TGTGCCAGCACCGGGGGGAGCTCCTACAATGAGCAGTTCTTC. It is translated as CASTGGSSYNEQFF.